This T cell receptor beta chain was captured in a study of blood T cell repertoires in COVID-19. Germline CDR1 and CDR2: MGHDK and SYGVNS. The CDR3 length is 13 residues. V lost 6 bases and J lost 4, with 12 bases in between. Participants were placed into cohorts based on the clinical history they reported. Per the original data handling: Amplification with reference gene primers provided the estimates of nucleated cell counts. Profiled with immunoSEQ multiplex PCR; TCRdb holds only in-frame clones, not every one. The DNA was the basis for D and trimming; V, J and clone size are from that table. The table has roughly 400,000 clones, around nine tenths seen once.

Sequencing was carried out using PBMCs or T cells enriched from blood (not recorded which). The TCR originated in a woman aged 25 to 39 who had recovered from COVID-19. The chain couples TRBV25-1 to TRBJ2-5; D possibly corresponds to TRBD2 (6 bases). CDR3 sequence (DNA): TGTGCCAGCAGACAGCGGGTCCCAGAGACCCAGTACTTC. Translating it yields CASRQRVPETQYF. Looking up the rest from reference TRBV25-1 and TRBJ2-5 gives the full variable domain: EADIYQTPRYLVIGTGKKITLECSQTMGHDKMYWYQQDPGMELHLIHYSYGVNSTEKGDLSSESTVSRIRTEHFPLTLESARPSHTSQYLCASRQRVPETQYFGPGTRLLVL.